The 20 T cell receptor beta chains below all came from one sample that was sequenced in a study of T cells after yellow fever vaccination. TCRdb re-analysed the 5' RACE reads in MiXCR, keeping a single row per CDR3 protein. The data contain 65,000 to 90,000 distinct CDR3 sequences, approximately 12% of them singletons. This specimen consisted of CD8+ T cells not binding an NS4B(214-222) dextramer, sorted from PBMCs, obtained 20 to 25 days after the first yellow fever vaccination. Receptor source: a young man who received the YFV17D yellow fever vaccine.

The sample holds a few counts of this clonotype. The chain joins TRBV9 to TRBJ2-1; tentatively, D is TRBD2 (5 bases). The CDR3 contains 16 residues. Trimming cost V 1 base and J 4 bases, with 15 bases left between them. Germline-derived CDR1 and CDR2 are SGDLS and YYNGEE. CDR3 residues: CASSVNRVDSYNEQFF. CDR3 sequence (DNA): TGTGCCAGCAGCGTAAATCGGGTGGACTCGTACAATGAGCAGTTCTTC.

The J gene is TRBJ1-2, the V gene TRBV9; no definite D call. Deletions cut 4 bases from V and 2 bases from J, with 3 bases between. This CDR3 spans 11 amino acids. The germline gives CDR1 SGDLS, CDR2 YYNGEE. CDR3 nucleotides: TGTGCCAGCAGCTCAAACTATGGCTACACCTTC. Translated: CASSSNYGYTF.

This clonotype was counted between two and nine times. The rearrangement uses TRBV4-2 and TRBJ2-5; the D is unclear. V lost 0 bases and J 4 bases, leaving 9 bases between the germline ends. CDR3 length: 14 amino acids. Germline CDR1 is LGHNA and CDR2 is YNFKEQ. This CDR3 is CASSQDGSGETQYF. CDR3 DNA sequence: TGTGCCAGCAGCCAAGATGGGTCTGGAGAGACCCAGTACTTC.

The rearrangement joins TRBV5-5 to TRBJ1-4; D gene unclear. The V and J ends lost 4 bases and 4 bases respectively, with 20 bases between them. The germline V gene has CDR1 SGHKS and CDR2 YYEKEE (reference sequence). The CDR3 is made up of 17 amino acids. The CDR3 here is CASSPRERKTINEKLFF. The CDR3 DNA reads TGTGCCAGCAGCCCACGAGAACGGAAGACGATTAATGAAAAACTGTTTTTT.

This clonotype has more than one count but fewer than ten. This chain uses TRBV27 with TRBJ2-1, with 8 bases that match TRBD1. There are 14 residues in the CDR3. Germline CDR1 is MNHEY and CDR2 is SMNVEV (reference sequence). V dropped 4 bases and J dropped 10; count of bases not matched to a gene: 9. CDR3 nucleotide sequence: TGTGCCAGCAGTTCTTATGACAGGGGCACCGAGCAGTTCTTC. Its protein product is CASSSYDRGTEQFF.

The V gene is TRBV7-9, the J gene TRBJ2-3; TRBD1 matches at 7 bases. Germline CDR1 reads SEHNR; CDR2 reads FQNEAQ (reference sequence). The trim removed 5 bases at V and 0 bases at J, leaving 2 bases unmatched. This CDR3 spans 14 amino acids. The chain's CDR3 is CASSGDSSTDTQYF. The CDR3 DNA follows: TGTGCCAGCAGCGGGGACAGTAGCACAGATACGCAGTATTTT.

At least ten counts were recorded for this clonotype. This chain joins TRBV3-1 and TRBJ2-1; no clear D gene. This CDR3 region has 16 residues. V dropped 2 bases and J dropped 5 bases, with 16 bases sitting between them. Per the germline V gene, CDR1 is LGHDT and CDR2 is YNNKEL (reference sequence). CDR3 nucleotide sequence: TGTGCCAGCAGCCAAAAGCACGGACCTCCCAACAATGAGCAGTTCTTC. Residues: CASSQKHGPPNNEQFF.

J is TRBJ2-7 and V is TRBV5-1; D call uncertain. CDR3 length: 14 amino acids. Germline V gene lookup returns CDR1 SGHRS and CDR2 YFSETQ. Trimming left V 0 bases short and J 2 bases short, with 9 bases between. The CDR3 loop reads CASSLEGKTYEQYV. The CDR3 nucleotides read TGCGCCAGCAGCTTGGAGGGTAAAACCTACGAGCAGTACGTC.

The V gene is TRBV7-2, the J gene TRBJ2-5; TRBD2 matches at 10 bases. This CDR3 spans 16 amino acids. V was pared by 6 bases and J by 5 bases, with 12 bases of the junction left unmatched. Germline lookup yields CDR1 SGHTA and CDR2 FQGNSA. The CDR3 region has the DNA TGTGCCAGCAGGCGAGCGGGGGGGCCTTATTTTGAGACCCAGTACTTC. It specifies CASRRAGGPYFETQYF.

The chain carries TRBV4-3 and TRBJ1-6, with no clear D. This CDR3 comprises 15 residues. Per the germline V gene, CDR1 is LGHNA and CDR2 is YSLEER. The V and J ends lost 0 bases and 0 bases respectively, with 3 bases between them. CDR3 sequence: CASSQDPSYNSPLHF. The DNA of the CDR3 is TGCGCCAGCAGCCAAGACCCCTCCTATAATTCACCCCTCCACTTT.

This clonotype was detected only a few times. The V and J genes are TRBV10-3 and TRBJ2-3; 8 nucleotides align to TRBD2. CDR3 length equals 15 residues. CDR1 and CDR2 (germline): ENHRY, SYGVKD. After removal of 0 bases from V and 3 bases from J, the junction contained 2 bases not matched to a gene. DNA for the CDR3: TGTGCCATCAGTGAGTCGGGGACTAGAACAGATACGCAGTATTTT. Amino acid sequence: CAISESGTRTDTQYF.

There are a few counts of this clonotype. The chain joins TRBV5-1 to TRBJ2-1; unclear D gene. The V and J ends lost 1 base and 0 bases respectively, with 8 bases between them. The germline V gene has CDR1 SGHRS and CDR2 YFSETQ. The length of the CDR3 is 15 residues. The CDR3 is CASSLSKSSYNEQFF. The CDR3 DNA reads as TGCGCCAGCAGCTTGTCCAAGAGCTCCTACAATGAGCAGTTCTTC.

This clonotype was seen only a few times. V and J are TRBV2 and TRBJ1-5; TRBD1 might be the D (6 bases). V was shortened by 7 bases and J by 0 bases, with 16 bases between the two germline ends. Per germline, CDR1 SNHLY and CDR2 FYNNEI. This CDR3 comprises 16 residues. Here the CDR3 DNA reads TGTGCCAGCAATTCTGCAGGGGAATATAGCAATCAGCCCCAGCATTTT. Protein sequence: CASNSAGEYSNQPQHF.

This clonotype was counted only a few times. The chain has TRBV7-2 and TRBJ2-2, with TRBD1 matching 8 bases. The V gene end was trimmed by 5 bases and the J gene end by 4 bases; junction bases not matched to a gene: 6. The CDR3 loop spans 15 amino acids. CDR1 SGHTA and CDR2 FQGNSA come from the germline V gene. The CDR3 coding sequence is TGTGCCAGCAGCACATGGACAGGGAGCACCGGGGAGCTGTTTTTT. Protein product: CASSTWTGSTGELFF.

This rearrangement joins TRBV7-2 to TRBJ2-6; the D is unclear. The CDR3 totals 17 residues. Between the trimmed V and J ends, which lost 1 base and 0 bases, there was a span of 10 bases. Germline V gene data show CDR1 as SGHTA and CDR2 as FQGNSA. In DNA, the CDR3 is TGTGCCAGCAGCTTAGGGAACAGAATCTCTGGGGCCAACGTCCTGACTTTC. This translates into CASSLGNRISGANVLTF. Complete variable domain (other parts from reference TRBV7-2 and TRBJ2-6): GAGVSQSPSNKVTEKGKDVELRCDPISGHTALYWYRQSLGQGLEFLIYFQGNSAPDKSGLPSDRFSAERTGGSVSTLTIQRTQQEDSAVYLCASSLGNRISGANVLTFGAGSRLTVL.

The V and J genes are TRBV4-3 and TRBJ2-7, with TRBD1 matching 9 bases. Germline assignment: CDR1 LGHNA and CDR2 YSLEER. There are 16 residues in the CDR3. V was pared by 1 base and J by 0 bases, with 4 bases of the junction left unmatched. The CDR3 sequence: CASSQAGQGCSYEQYV. Written as DNA, the CDR3 is TGCGCCAGCAGCCAAGCGGGACAGGGTTGCTCCTACGAGCAGTACGTC.

V and J are TRBV2 and TRBJ1-2; tentative D call: TRBD1 (6 bases). This CDR3 has 15 amino acids. V lost 10 bases and J 0 bases, leaving 18 bases between the germline ends. The germline V gene has CDR1 SNHLY and CDR2 FYNNEI. CDR3 region: CANPDRNRSNYGYTF. Here the CDR3 DNA reads TGTGCCAACCCGGACAGAAATAGATCTAACTATGGCTACACCTTC. Supplemented by reference TRBV2 and TRBJ1-2, the full variable domain reads EPEVTQTPSHQVTQMGQEVILRCVPISNHLYFYWYRQILGQKVEFLVSFYNNEISEKSEIFDDQFSVERPDGSNFTLKIRSTKLEDSAMYFCANPDRNRSNYGYTFGSGTRLTVV.

Only a few counts were recorded for this clonotype. V usage is TRBV6-5 and J usage is TRBJ2-1, with D possibly matching TRBD2 (5 bases). This CDR3 region has 15 residues. Germline CDR1 reads MNHEY; CDR2 reads SVGAGI. V lost 0 bases to trimming and J lost 6 bases, with 12 bases between them. CDR3 nucleotides: TGTGCCAGCAGTTACTCGAATCAAGGAGGCAATGAGCAGTTCTTC. Amino acid sequence: CASSYSNQGGNEQFF.

The chain has TRBV7-9 and TRBJ2-7; D perhaps matches TRBD2 (6 bases). The V gene lost 4 bases and the J gene lost 3 bases, with 13 bases spanning the gap. CDR1 and CDR2 from the germline V gene are SEHNR and FQNEAQ (reference sequence). The CDR3 covers 14 residues. CDR3 amino acids: CASSSSGTYYEQYF. The CDR3 DNA follows: TGTGCCAGCAGCTCCTCCGGGACTTACTACGAGCAGTACTTC.

This clonotype showed up just a few times. The chain combines TRBV7-8 with TRBJ1-5; D unresolved. Trimming cost V 1 base and J 5 bases, with 15 bases left between them. The CDR3 runs to 16 residues. Germline lookup yields CDR1 SGHVS and CDR2 FQNEAQ. Here the CDR3 DNA reads TGTGCCAGCAGCTTAGGTGATACAAGTCCCTATCAGCCCCAGCATTTT. Protein: CASSLGDTSPYQPQHF.